The 27 T cell receptor beta chains listed next were all sequenced from one sample in a study of pediatric ulcerative colitis (dated by TCRdb to between 2018 and 2021). Libraries were built with the immunoSEQ multiplex PCR assay. TCRdb's version of the immuneACCESS table is confined to in-frame rearrangements and falls short of the full clone set. An unresolved V gene accounts for under half of the shortfall where checked; the remainder is of unknown origin. Within this sample are tens of thousands of clones, with more than 60% of them counted one time only. The ten largest clonotypes hold about 5.2% of the sample. Sequencing was carried out using blood. Source of these receptors: a boy aged 10-17 years with moderate ulcerative colitis.

The V gene is TRBV5-1, the J gene TRBJ1-4, with D unresolved. The germline V gene encodes CDR1 SGHRS and CDR2 YFSETQ. CDR3 length equals 13 residues. The V and J ends lost 4 bases and 6 bases respectively, with 10 bases between them. The CDR3 sequence is CASSADAYEKLFF. The CDR3 nucleotides read TGCGCCAGCAGCGCGGACGCTTATGAAAAACTGTTTTTT.

The chain employs TRBV7-9 and TRBJ2-3; 9 bases align to TRBD2. CDR3 length: 13 residues. The junction had 3 bases not matched to a gene; V was cut back by 5 bases and J by 6 bases. CDR1 is SEHNR and CDR2 is FQNEAQ in the germline V gene (reference sequence). CDR3 residues: CASSGTSRDTQYF. The CDR3 DNA sequence: TGTGCCAGCAGCGGGACTAGCAGGGATACGCAGTATTTT.

This clone was observed a single time. The V and J genes are TRBV7-9 and TRBJ1-5; D perhaps matches TRBD1 (5 bases). V gave up 4 bases and J gave up 0 bases, with 19 bases separating them. CDR1 is SEHNR, CDR2 FQNEAQ, per germline (reference sequence). The CDR3 is 18 residues long. The CDR3 DNA reads TGTGCCAGCAGCTCGAGCCGGGACGGACCTGATAGCAATCAGCCCCAGCATTTT. Translation gives CASSSSRDGPDSNQPQHF. Drawing the rest from reference TRBV7-9 and TRBJ1-5, the complete variable domain is DTGVSQNPRHKITKRGQNVTFRCDPISEHNRLYWYRQTLGQGPEFLTYFQNEAQLEKSRLLSDRFSAERPKGSFSTLEIQRTEQGDSAMYLCASSSSRDGPDSNQPQHFGDGTRLSIL.

The rearrangement uses TRBV7-6 and TRBJ2-7, with TRBD2 matching over 12 bases. V shed 5 bases and J 6 bases; nucleotides not matched to a gene: 5. Germline loops: CDR1 SGHVS, CDR2 FNYEAQ. This CDR3 spans 14 amino acids. CDR3 DNA: TGTGCCAGCAGCGTTTGGACTAGCGGGATCGAGCAGTACTTC. Protein sequence: CASSVWTSGIEQYF.

This clone has more than one count but fewer than ten. CDR3: CASSLGQGANSPLHF. DNA for the CDR3: TGTGCCAGCAGCTTGGGACAGGGGGCGAATTCACCCCTCCACTTT. V and J are TRBV7-3 and TRBJ1-6; 12 positions agree with TRBD1. CDR1 SGHTA and CDR2 FQGTGA come from the germline V gene. This CDR3 is 15 amino acids long. V lost 3 bases, J lost 7 bases, and 1 base stayed unmatched.

This clone was observed a few times. The V call is TRBV5-1, the J call TRBJ1-1; D remains unclear. Germline V gives CDR1 SGHRS, CDR2 YFSETQ. Trimming took off 3 bases at V and 0 bases at J, with 12 bases between the two ends. The CDR3 extends over 15 amino acids. CDR3 in DNA: TGCGCCAGCAGCTCAAATAGCCGTATGAACACTGAAGCTTTCTTT. It yields the protein CASSSNSRMNTEAFF.

V gene TRBV2 combines with J gene TRBJ1-3, with 7 positions matching TRBD1. This CDR3 is built from 15 residues. Germline assignment: CDR1 SNHLY and CDR2 FYNNEI. Trimming took 3 bases from V and 10 from J; bases not matched to a gene: 12. CDR3 loop: CASSDRTGARETIYF. The CDR3 region has the DNA TGTGCCAGCAGTGATCGGACAGGCGCACGTGAGACCATATATTTT.

This sequence joins TRBV10-1 and TRBJ2-2; D is undetermined. Trimming stripped 3 bases from V and 2 bases from J, with 4 bases between. The CDR3 extends over 13 amino acids. Germline CDR1 WNHNN, CDR2 SYGVQD (reference sequence). This CDR3 is CASSERNTGELFF. CDR3 DNA: TGCGCCAGCAGTGAAAGAAACACCGGGGAGCTGTTTTTT.

This sequence joins TRBV4-1 and TRBJ2-5, with 9 bases that match TRBD2. Trimming at V came to 6 bases and at J to 3 bases, leaving 5 bases not matched to a gene. Germline V lookup: CDR1 MGHRA, CDR2 YSYEKL. The length of the CDR3 is 14 residues. This CDR3 reads CASSGGGAEETQYF. The CDR3 bases are TGCGCCAGCAGTGGCGGGGGGGCCGAAGAGACCCAGTACTTC.

The chain combines TRBV4-2 with TRBJ2-3; D unclear. CDR1 LGHNA and CDR2 YNFKEQ come from the germline V gene. The CDR3 is 18 amino acids. Trimming shortened V by 3 bases and J by 0 bases, and 19 bases separated the two germline ends. The CDR3 sequence is CASSQAWTAAYSTDTQYF. The CDR3, as DNA: TGTGCCAGCAGCCAGGCCTGGACCGCCGCCTATAGCACAGATACGCAGTATTTT.

The chain combines TRBV19 with TRBJ2-7, with D perhaps TRBD1 (5 bases). The CDR3 has 15 amino acids. In germline, CDR1 is LNHDA, CDR2 SQIVND (reference sequence). V lost 5 bases, J lost 3 bases, and 17 bases lay in between. CDR3 sequence (DNA): TGTGCCAGTAGTGTATCTGGACACACCGGCTACGAGCAGTACTTC. Its protein is CASSVSGHTGYEQYF.

The chain has TRBV9 and TRBJ1-1; D perhaps matches TRBD1 (5 bases). V lost 0 bases and J 0 bases, leaving 18 bases between the germline ends. Germline loops: CDR1 SGDLS, CDR2 YYNGEE. The CDR3 runs 18 residues. As DNA, the CDR3 is TGTGCCAGCAGCGTAGCTCAGGAGGGGAGGGGAATGAACACTGAAGCTTTCTTT. Translated, it gives CASSVAQEGRGMNTEAFF. Full variable domain (rest looked up from reference TRBV9 and TRBJ1-1): DSGVTQTPKHLITATGQRVTLRCSPRSGDLSVYWYQQSLDQGLQFLIQYYNGEERAKGNILERFSAQQFPDLHSELNLSSLELGDSALYFCASSVAQEGRGMNTEAFFGQGTRLTVV.

The rearrangement joins TRBV4-3 to TRBJ2-2; 8 bases match TRBD1. Germline CDR1 and CDR2: LGHNA and YSLEER. The length of the CDR3 is 16 residues. The J segment lost 0 bases and the V segment lost 2 bases, leaving 2 bases of the junction unmatched. The CDR3 DNA sequence: TGCGCCAGCAGCCAACCAGGGGGCCCGAACACCGGGGAGCTGTTTTTT. Translated: CASSQPGGPNTGELFF.

The rearrangement links TRBV5-6 to TRBJ1-1; perhaps TRBD1 as D (5 bases). Germline V gives CDR1 SGHDT, CDR2 YYEEEE. The CDR3 spans 13 residues. Trimming took 6 bases from V and 5 from J, leaving 14 bases between them. For the CDR3, the DNA is TGTGCCAGCACTCTCTTCGGGGGGACTGAAGCTTTCTTT. This encodes CASTLFGGTEAFF.

This sequence joins TRBV30 and TRBJ2-7, with D uncertain. The CDR3 length is 12 residues. In germline, CDR1 is GTSNPN, CDR2 SVGIG (reference sequence). V was cut by 0 bases and J by 4 bases, with 7 bases left in between. The DNA for the CDR3 is TGTGCCTGGAGTGTTGTGCCTTACGAGCAGTACTTC. Protein: CAWSVVPYEQYF.

The table lists this clone with a few counts. The chain couples TRBV21-1 to TRBJ1-4. TRBV21-1 is recorded as a pseudogene. There are 15 residues in the CDR3. CDR3 sequence reads: CASSKLGNTNEKLFF. The CDR3 DNA follows: TGTGCCAGCAGCAAATTGGGTAATACTAATGAAAAACTGTTTTTT.

In its sample, this clone was seen once. This chain uses TRBV14 with TRBJ2-1, with D tentatively TRBD1 (6 bases). Germline V gives CDR1 SGHDN, CDR2 FVKESK. The CDR3 covers 16 residues. V shed 2 bases and J shed 2 bases, with 13 bases lying between them. CDR3 region: CASSQLGRTAYNEQFF. The CDR3 bases are TGTGCCAGCAGCCAATTGGGTCGGACAGCCTACAATGAGCAGTTCTTC.

This clone was detected a few times. The CDR3 DNA reads TGCAGCGTTGAAGATCCGGCCGAAGCTTTCTTT. Its protein is CSVEDPAEAFF. The J gene is TRBJ1-1, the V gene TRBV29-1; D is uncertain. Per germline, CDR1 SQVTM and CDR2 ANQGSEA. The CDR3 is 11 residues long. The germline V and J ends were trimmed by 0 bases and 8 bases, with 7 bases remaining between them.

This clone has just one count. The rearrangement links TRBV11-2 to TRBJ2-7; D remains ambiguous. Germline lookup yields CDR1 SGHAT and CDR2 FQNNGV. Between the trimmed V and J ends, which lost 5 bases and 3 bases, there was a span of 11 bases. This CDR3 spans 13 amino acids. CDR3 in amino acids: CASSPPDDYEQYF. CDR3 DNA sequence: TGTGCCAGCAGCCCCCCCGATGACTACGAGCAGTACTTC. The full variable domain, completed using reference TRBV11-2 and TRBJ2-7, is EAGVAQSPRYKIIEKRQSVAFWCNPISGHATLYWYQQILGQGPKLLIQFQNNGVVDDSQLPKDRFSAERLKGVDSTLKIQPAKLEDSAVYLCASSPPDDYEQYFGPGTRLTVT.

The rearrangement links TRBV5-1 to TRBJ2-7; D ambiguous. This CDR3 region has 11 residues. Germline V gene sequence: CDR1 SGHRS, CDR2 YFSETQ. Trimming shortened V by 1 base and J by 5 bases, and 4 bases separated the two germline ends. This CDR3 is CASSLKNEQYF. CDR3 coding DNA: TGCGCCAGCAGCTTGAAAAACGAGCAGTACTTC.

The V and J genes are TRBV25-1 and TRBJ2-1; possibly TRBD2 for D (6 bases). From germline, CDR1 is MGHDK and CDR2 SYGVNS. This CDR3 is 14 amino acids long. With 0 bases removed from V and 7 bases from J, the gap between germline ends came to 10 bases. DNA of the CDR3: TGTGCCAGCAGTGAATATGGGACTCAGAATGAGCAGTTCTTC. Its protein product is CASSEYGTQNEQFF.

The chain recombines TRBV4-1 with TRBJ2-1; D not resolved. The CDR3 runs 11 residues. The germline V gene has CDR1 MGHRA and CDR2 YSYEKL. The V gene lost 0 bases and the J gene lost 7 bases, with 1 base spanning the gap. The CDR3 DNA sequence: TGCGCCAGCAGCCAAGATAATGAGCAGTTCTTC. Protein sequence: CASSQDNEQFF.

The chain links TRBV11-2 to TRBJ1-2; unclear D gene. V lost 5 bases to trimming and J lost 6 bases, with 13 bases between them. Germline values: CDR1 SGHAT, CDR2 FQNNGV. The CDR3 runs 13 residues. CDR3 region: CASSRYPGDGYTF. The CDR3 DNA reads as TGTGCCAGCAGCCGATACCCCGGGGATGGCTACACCTTC.

Only a few counts were recorded for this clone. This CDR3 is CASSLVEGTGEKLFF. The CDR3 bases are TGTGCCAGCAGCTTAGTAGAGGGGACAGGAGAAAAACTGTTTTTT. The rearrangement links TRBV7-6 to TRBJ1-4; 8 nucleotides align to TRBD1. The CDR3 loop spans 15 amino acids. V was pared by 1 base and J by 8 bases, with 6 bases of the junction left unmatched. Germline values: CDR1 SGHVS, CDR2 FNYEAQ.

The chain joins TRBV7-2 to TRBJ1-1; D is unclear. With 3 bases removed from V and 6 bases from J, the gap between germline ends came to 8 bases. From germline, CDR1 is SGHTA and CDR2 FQGNSA. The CDR3 loop spans 12 amino acids. CDR3 sequence (DNA): TGTGCCAGCAGCTTGTACTACGCTGAAGCTTTCTTT. Residues: CASSLYYAEAFF.

This clone was counted only a few times. The genes are TRBV19 and TRBJ1-1; the D gene is possibly TRBD1 (6 bases). This CDR3 contains 15 residues. V lost 5 bases, J lost 5 bases, and 18 bases lay in between. Germline assignment: CDR1 LNHDA and CDR2 SQIVND (reference sequence). DNA for the CDR3: TGTGCCAGTAGTGTCCAACAGGGTCCGGGGACTGAAGCTTTCTTT. As protein: CASSVQQGPGTEAFF.

The V call is TRBV7-9, the J call TRBJ1-2, with D uncertain. Trimming took off 2 bases at V and 4 bases at J, with 11 bases between the two ends. Germline V gene lookup returns CDR1 SEHNR and CDR2 FQNEAQ (reference sequence). The CDR3 is made up of 14 amino acids. The CDR3 spells CASSLFTRTYGYTF. The CDR3 DNA is TGTGCCAGCAGCTTATTTACTCGAACCTATGGCTACACCTTC.